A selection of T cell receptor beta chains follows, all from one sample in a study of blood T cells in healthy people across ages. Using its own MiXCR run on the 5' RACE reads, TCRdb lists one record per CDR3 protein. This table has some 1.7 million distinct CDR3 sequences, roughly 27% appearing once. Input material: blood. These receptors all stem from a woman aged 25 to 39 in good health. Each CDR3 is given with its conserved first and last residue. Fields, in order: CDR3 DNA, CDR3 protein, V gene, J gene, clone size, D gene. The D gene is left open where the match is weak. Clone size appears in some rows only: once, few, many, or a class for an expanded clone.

cdr3_nt: TGTGCCAGCAGCTTAATGGGTCTATCCCCTTTGGGCGAGCAGTACTTC; cdr3_aa: CASSLMGLSPLGEQYF; v_call: TRBV7-2; j_call: TRBJ2-7; clone_size: few; d_call: -
cdr3_nt: TGTGCCAGCAGCGATCCCCCGTGGGACAGAAGCTCCTACAATGAGCAGTTCTTC; cdr3_aa: CASSDPPWDRSSYNEQFF; v_call: TRBV2; j_call: TRBJ2-1; clone_size: -; d_call: TRBD1
cdr3_nt: TGTGCCAGCAGACCGACAGGCACCGGGGAGCTGTTTTTT; cdr3_aa: CASRPTGTGELFF; v_call: TRBV5-5; j_call: TRBJ2-2; clone_size: -; d_call: -
cdr3_nt: TGTGCCAGCAGTCCCAACCAGCGGGGAGGCACAGATACGCAGTATTTT; cdr3_aa: CASSPNQRGGTDTQYF; v_call: TRBV12-3/TRBV12-4; j_call: TRBJ2-3; clone_size: -; d_call: TRBD2
cdr3_nt: TGTGCCAGCAGCCCCTGGGATTTTGATACGCAGTATTTT; cdr3_aa: CASSPWDFDTQYF; v_call: TRBV9; j_call: TRBJ2-3; clone_size: few; d_call: -
cdr3_nt: TGCAGTGCTAGATACCTCCAGGGGACAGGGGGCAGAGAGACCCAGTACTTC; cdr3_aa: CSARYLQGTGGRETQYF; v_call: TRBV20-1; j_call: TRBJ2-5; clone_size: -; d_call: TRBD1
cdr3_nt: TGCAGCGTCATTATTCGCGGGGCTATAAATGAGCAGTTCTTC; cdr3_aa: CSVIIRGAINEQFF; v_call: TRBV29-1; j_call: TRBJ2-1; clone_size: many; d_call: -
cdr3_nt: TGTGCCAGCAGCGCCGACGGGACAGTCCGTTCACCCCTCCACTTT; cdr3_aa: CASSADGTVRSPLHF; v_call: TRBV9; j_call: TRBJ1-6; clone_size: few; d_call: TRBD1
cdr3_nt: TGTGCCAGCAGTTACTCCGGACTAGCGGTCACAGATACGCAGTATTTT; cdr3_aa: CASSYSGLAVTDTQYF; v_call: TRBV6-5; j_call: TRBJ2-3; clone_size: many; d_call: TRBD2
cdr3_nt: TGTGCCAGTAGTGGTACAGGGGGCCTTATGGATACGCAGTATTTT; cdr3_aa: CASSGTGGLMDTQYF; v_call: TRBV19; j_call: TRBJ2-3; clone_size: many; d_call: TRBD1
cdr3_nt: TGTGCCATCACCGGGAGCATGGGGCGCAATCAGCCCCAGCATTTT; cdr3_aa: CAITGSMGRNQPQHF; v_call: TRBV10-3; j_call: TRBJ1-5; clone_size: -; d_call: -
cdr3_nt: TGTGCCAGCAGCCCCTCCAGCGGGGGTGGCCTCACCTACGAGCAGTACTTC; cdr3_aa: CASSPSSGGGLTYEQYF; v_call: TRBV28; j_call: TRBJ2-7; clone_size: few; d_call: TRBD2
cdr3_nt: TGTGCCAGCAGCCCTCAGCTAGCGGGAGGTCGAGAGACCCAGTACTTC; cdr3_aa: CASSPQLAGGRETQYF; v_call: TRBV9; j_call: TRBJ2-5; clone_size: many; d_call: TRBD2
cdr3_nt: TGTGCCACCAGCAGGAACAGAGGGGCGGCGGGCACAGATACGCAGTATTTT; cdr3_aa: CATSRNRGAAGTDTQYF; v_call: TRBV15; j_call: TRBJ2-3; clone_size: -; d_call: -
cdr3_nt: TGTGCCGCCGGCATAGGCAATCAGCCCCAGCATTTT; cdr3_aa: CAAGIGNQPQHF; v_call: TRBV10-3; j_call: TRBJ1-5; clone_size: few; d_call: -
cdr3_nt: TGTGCCAGCAGCCAAGATCCCGGTGGGGACTATGGCTACACCTTC; cdr3_aa: CASSQDPGGDYGYTF; v_call: TRBV3-1; j_call: TRBJ1-2; clone_size: -; d_call: -
cdr3_nt: TGTGCCAGCAGATTAGCGGGGTCAAGCTCTGGGGCCAACGTCCGGACTTTC; cdr3_aa: CASRLAGSSSGANVRTF; v_call: TRBV6-5; j_call: TRBJ2-6; clone_size: -; d_call: TRBD2
cdr3_nt: TGCGGTGGGGGAGGGGACACTGAAGCTTTCTTT; cdr3_aa: CGGGGDTEAFF; v_call: TRBV20-1; j_call: TRBJ1-1; clone_size: few; d_call: -
cdr3_nt: TGTGCCAGCAGCCAAGATTTGTCGGGACAGACGTACGAGCAGTACTTC; cdr3_aa: CASSQDLSGQTYEQYF; v_call: TRBV4-2; j_call: TRBJ2-7; clone_size: -; d_call: TRBD1
cdr3_nt: TGTGCCAGCAGTTCCCAGTCGGGTTTGGGGCAAGAGACCCAGTACTTC; cdr3_aa: CASSSQSGLGQETQYF; v_call: TRBV12-3/TRBV12-4; j_call: TRBJ2-5; clone_size: -; d_call: -
cdr3_nt: TGTGCCAGTATCAAGGGGGCCGGAGGGGGAACTGAAGCTTTCTTT; cdr3_aa: CASIKGAGGGTEAFF; v_call: TRBV19; j_call: TRBJ1-1; clone_size: -; d_call: TRBD1
cdr3_nt: TGTGCCAGCAAAGGGTTGAGCTCCTACGAGCGGTACTTC; cdr3_aa: CASKGLSSYERYF; v_call: TRBV28; j_call: TRBJ2-7; clone_size: -; d_call: -
cdr3_nt: TGTGCCAGCAGCTTAAGGCGGGGGGAATCGGGACAGAGTATCTCTGGGGCCAACGTCCTGACTTTC; cdr3_aa: CASSLRRGESGQSISGANVLTF; v_call: TRBV11-2; j_call: TRBJ2-6; clone_size: -; d_call: -
cdr3_nt: TGCGCCAGCAGCCACCCTACAGGGAATGAAAAACTGTTTTTT; cdr3_aa: CASSHPTGNEKLFF; v_call: TRBV4-1; j_call: TRBJ1-4; clone_size: few; d_call: -
cdr3_nt: TGTGCCAGCACCACCCAGTTTAACTATGGCTACACCTTC; cdr3_aa: CASTTQFNYGYTF; v_call: TRBV7-9; j_call: TRBJ1-2; clone_size: -; d_call: -